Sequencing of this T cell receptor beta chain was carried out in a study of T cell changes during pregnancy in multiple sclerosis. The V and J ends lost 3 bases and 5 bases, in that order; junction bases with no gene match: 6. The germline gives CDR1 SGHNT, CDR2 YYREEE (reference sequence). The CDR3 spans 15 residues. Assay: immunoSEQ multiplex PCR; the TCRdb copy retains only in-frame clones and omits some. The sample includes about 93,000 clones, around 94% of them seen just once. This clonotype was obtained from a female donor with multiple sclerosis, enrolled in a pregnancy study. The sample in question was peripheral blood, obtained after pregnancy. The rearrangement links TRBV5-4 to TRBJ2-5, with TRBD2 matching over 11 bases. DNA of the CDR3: TGTGCCAGCAGCTCGGGACTAGCGGAGGCGGAGACCCAGTACTTC. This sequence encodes CASSSGLAEAETQYF.